This T cell receptor (beta chain) was recovered during a study of blood T cells in healthy people across ages. Findings and caveats of the study: Among T cells, TCR beta diversity per million cells dropped roughly linearly as age rose.

CDR1 and CDR2 (germline): MNHNY, SVGAGI (reference sequence). The CDR3 spans 12 residues. The germline V and J ends were trimmed by 8 bases and 2 bases, with 10 bases remaining between them. A J-beta primer mix and a sample-barcoded 5' primer were used in a second PCR of about 7 to 11 cycles. TCRdb fed the 5' RACE reads into MiXCR, producing one record per CDR3 protein. There are about 800,000 distinct CDR3 sequences in the sample; around 25% occur only once, and under 4% lies in the top ten. Donors ranged from roughly 6 to 90 years old and were healthy Caucasians in Russia. This clonotype was detected a few times. Its antigen is unknown. These data were also filed under a second study, of T cells of mothers and their children. That investigation notes: Each mother gave over 8 million TCR beta CDR3 reads; each child, around 2.8 million.

The V call is TRBV6-6, the J call TRBJ2-7; D not resolved. This receptor was identified in a boy aged 10-17 years in good health. The sequencing input was blood. As DNA, the CDR3 is TGTGCCAGCTCCTACACCACCTACGAGCAGTACTTC. This sequence encodes CASSYTTYEQYF.